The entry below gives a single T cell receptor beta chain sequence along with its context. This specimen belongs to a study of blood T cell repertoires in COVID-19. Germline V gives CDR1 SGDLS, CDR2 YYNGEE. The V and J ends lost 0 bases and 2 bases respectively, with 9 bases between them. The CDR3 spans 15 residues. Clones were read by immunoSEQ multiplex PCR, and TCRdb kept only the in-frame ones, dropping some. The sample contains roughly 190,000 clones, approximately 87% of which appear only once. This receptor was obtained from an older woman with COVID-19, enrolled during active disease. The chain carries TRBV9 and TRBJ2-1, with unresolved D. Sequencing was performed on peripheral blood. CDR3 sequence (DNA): TGTGCCAGCAGCGTAGACGAGATTGCCTACAATGAGCAGTTCTTC. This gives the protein CASSVDEIAYNEQFF.